What follows is one TCR beta chain and its context. What it recognizes is unknown. A single base separates this from a much larger clone, so it may be a read error. In this CDR3 the conserved last residue, phenylalanine or tryptophan, is missing, so a read error is likely. This sample was included in a study of T cell repertoires in cytomegalovirus infection. Study as a whole: Shared public TCR beta signatures pointed to both CMV infection and a matching HLA type. Study findings and constraints: Using cumulative public TCR beta family frequency, the authors identified those who carried CMV together with the relevant HLA. In two of eight donors, the top clonotype was HLA-C-restricted CMV-specific.

Per germline, CDR1 SGHNT and CDR2 YYREEE (reference sequence). The ends were cut back, 3 bases at V and 0 bases at J, with 9 bases in the middle. The CDR3 extends over 14 amino acids. TCRdb analysed the reads with MiXCR anew, one entry per CDR3 protein. The sample has roughly 760,000 distinct CDR3 sequences; under 40% are singletons. The chain combines TRBV5-4 with TRBJ1-1; possibly TRBD1 for D (6 bases). The sequenced sample consisted of PBMCs. This sequence was found in a human donor in good health (CMV status not recorded). Some clones in this sample may be carry-over from other donors' samples. CDR3 loop: CASSSQGVNTEAFS. DNA for the CDR3: TGTGCCAGCAGCTCACAGGGTGTGAACACTGAAGCTTTCTCT.